The 14 T cell receptor beta chains presented below share a single source sample, sequenced in a study of CD8 T cells in Susac syndrome. Reverse transcription of about 0.5 to 1 ug RNA was carried out with random hexamers. In TCRdb, the immunoSEQ multiplex PCR reads were re-called with MiXCR into one record per CDR3 protein. This table holds approximately 120,000 distinct CDR3 sequences, about 95% found once. Sequencing used CD4+ T cells from PBMCs. These receptors were obtained from a human donor in good health.

The CDR3 region has the DNA TGTGCCTGGAGTGTCAGGACAGGGGGCAAGGTTGGAGATACGCAGTATTTT. It codes for CAWSVRTGGKVGDTQYF. The chain joins TRBV30 to TRBJ2-3, with 11 bases that match TRBD1. With V trimmed by 0 bases and J by 5 bases, 10 bases remained unmatched. The CDR3 sequence is 17 residues long. Germline lookup yields CDR1 GTSNPN and CDR2 SVGIG (reference sequence).

The V gene is TRBV27, the J gene TRBJ1-1; 10 positions agree with TRBD1. Germline CDR1 and CDR2: MNHEY and SMNVEV (reference sequence). The CDR3 consists of 16 residues. The junction had 15 bases not matched to a gene; V was cut back by 6 bases and J by 8 bases. DNA of the CDR3: TGTGCCAGCAGCGACGACCCCGAAGGACAGGGGGAAGAAGCTTTCTTT. Protein: CASSDDPEGQGEEAFF.

The sample holds a few counts of this clonotype. The CDR3, as DNA: TGTGCCAGCTCCCACGGGGGTCTGAACACCGGGGAGCTGTTTTTT. This sequence encodes CASSHGGLNTGELFF. The chain uses TRBV12-3 or TRBV12-4 and TRBJ2-2; TRBD2 is a possible D gene (6 bases). The CDR3 spans 15 residues. V lost 8 bases to trimming and J lost 1 base, with 14 bases between them.

J is TRBJ2-7 and V is TRBV18; D remains ambiguous. V gave up 3 bases and J gave up 7 bases, with 10 bases separating them. CDR1 and CDR2 from the germline V gene are KGHSH and LQKENI. This CDR3 comprises 12 residues. The CDR3 region has the DNA TGTGCCAGCTCACCCCTCTCTATGGAGCAGTACTTC. As protein: CASSPLSMEQYF.

V usage is TRBV10-3 and J usage is TRBJ2-3; 14 bases fit TRBD2. J lost 4 bases, V lost 10 bases, and 4 bases had no gene match. This CDR3 has 14 residues. The V gene's germline CDR1 is ENHRY and CDR2 SYGVKD. CDR3 residues: CATRGLAGADTQYF. CDR3 DNA: TGTGCCACCCGGGGACTAGCGGGAGCAGATACGCAGTATTTT.

This sequence joins TRBV28 and TRBJ1-1, with 7 nucleotides matching TRBD1. Germline V lookup: CDR1 MDHEN, CDR2 SYDVKM. This CDR3 region has 15 residues. The trim removed 4 bases at V and 4 bases at J, leaving 9 bases unmatched. DNA for the CDR3: TGTGCCAGCAGTTCAACGGACAGGCCCAGCACTGAAGCTTTCTTT. The encoded protein is CASSSTDRPSTEAFF.

The rearrangement joins TRBV5-6 to TRBJ1-2; 9 bases are shared with TRBD1. The V segment lost 0 bases and the J segment 7 bases; nucleotides outside the gene matches: 10. The CDR3 contains 16 residues. The germline gives CDR1 SGHDT, CDR2 YYEEEE. The CDR3 bases are TGTGCCAGCAGCTTGGGAGGGACAGGGATCGGTATTGGCTACACCTTC. The encoded protein is CASSLGGTGIGIGYTF.

The V gene is TRBV7-8, the J gene TRBJ2-3, with D unresolved. The CDR3 has 15 amino acids. The germline V gene encodes CDR1 SGHVS and CDR2 FQNEAQ. V was trimmed by 2 bases and J by 8 bases, leaving 17 bases between them. The CDR3 DNA follows: TGTGCCAGCAGCTTACCGAAGTTGATCCCCCGTACGCAGTATTTT. Encoded protein: CASSLPKLIPRTQYF.

V gene TRBV2 combines with J gene TRBJ2-7; 8 nucleotides align to TRBD2. Germline V gives CDR1 SNHLY, CDR2 FYNNEI. CDR3 size: 14 residues. V shed 7 bases and J 2 bases; nucleotides not matched to a gene: 7. The CDR3 protein is CASIREGQTYEQYF. The CDR3 bases are TGTGCCAGCATCCGGGAGGGACAAACCTACGAGCAGTACTTC.

This clonotype was counted once. This sequence joins TRBV5-4 and TRBJ2-7, with 10 bases that match TRBD2. The germline V gene has CDR1 SGHNT and CDR2 YYREEE (reference sequence). V lost 4 bases and J lost 5; bases outside the gene matches: 6. The CDR3 runs 14 residues. CDR3 loop: CASSLAGALHEQYF. Here the CDR3 DNA reads TGTGCCAGCAGCCTAGCGGGAGCACTCCACGAGCAGTACTTC.

The CDR3 nucleotides read TGTGCCAGCAGCTTAACACCGGGGGCTGAGACCCAGTACTTC. Its protein is CASSLTPGAETQYF. The chain uses TRBV7-3 and TRBJ2-5; tentatively, D is TRBD1 or TRBD2 (6 bases each). The length of the CDR3 is 14 residues. From germline, CDR1 is SGHTA and CDR2 FQGTGA. Trimming took off 0 bases at V and 5 bases at J, with 10 bases between the two ends.

This clonotype appeared once. The V gene is TRBV7-9, the J gene TRBJ2-6; 7 nucleotides align to TRBD1. The V and J ends lost 6 bases and 2 bases, in that order; junction bases with no gene match: 4. Germline CDR1 is SEHNR and CDR2 is FQNEAQ (reference sequence). CDR3 length equals 15 residues. CDR3 loop: CASSFQGAGANVLTF. The CDR3 DNA reads as TGTGCCAGCAGTTTTCAGGGGGCTGGGGCCAACGTCCTGACTTTC.

J is TRBJ2-7 and V is TRBV20-1; 8 bases line up with TRBD2. The ends lost 4 bases at V and 1 base at J; junction bases unmatched: 12. CDR1 is DFQATT, CDR2 SNEGSKA, per germline (reference sequence). The CDR3 consists of 16 residues. CDR3 in amino acids: CSAIGAGDRTSYEQYF. The DNA of the CDR3 is TGCAGTGCTATTGGAGCGGGAGATCGGACATCCTACGAGCAGTACTTC.

The DNA of the CDR3 is TGTGCCTGGAGCCCCCTGGGCCTCACCGGGGAGCTGTTTTTT. Translation: CAWSPLGLTGELFF. V gene TRBV30 combines with J gene TRBJ2-2; D not certain. Trimming pared 3 bases from V and 4 bases from J, leaving 12 bases between. The CDR3 runs 14 residues. CDR1 is GTSNPN, CDR2 SVGIG, per germline (reference sequence).